The subject of this entry is one T cell receptor (beta chain). This sample was included in a study of T cells in Graves' hyperthyroidism and ophthalmopathy. Looking at the study overall: Upon initial diagnosis and before any treatment, peripheral blood was collected.

From RNA transcripts, TCR beta CDR3 regions were amplified. During a first-round RT-PCR of the TCR CDR3, the HTBI primer set was used. TCRdb independently ran MiXCR on the multiplex PCR reads; one entry per CDR3 protein. The repertoire holds around 300,000 distinct CDR3 sequences, roughly an eighth seen once, with 7% to 9% in the top ten. There are 17 residues in the CDR3. V gave up 3 bases and J gave up 1 base; unmatched junction bases: 7. Germline-derived CDR1 and CDR2 are SGHTA and FQGTGA. This chain uses TRBV7-3 with TRBJ2-4; 9 nucleotides agree with TRBD1. Sequenced: blood. This TCR was recovered from a woman aged 40 to 50 with Graves' hyperthyroidism. Here the CDR3 reads CASSLDRGPFAKNIQYF. CDR3 bases: TGTGCCAGCAGCTTGGACAGGGGTCCTTTTGCCAAAAACATTCAGTACTTC.